These T cell receptor beta chains were read from a single sample in a study of T cells in Graves' hyperthyroidism and ophthalmopathy. TCRdb analysed the multiplex PCR reads with MiXCR anew, one entry per CDR3 protein. The table has about 640,000 distinct CDR3 sequences, roughly 15% seen once; the top ten hold around 13%. Material for sequencing was blood. Every receptor here comes from a woman in her fifties or sixties with Graves' ophthalmopathy. Each CDR3 is given with its conserved first and last residue. D genes are given only for firm matches. Only some rows state a clone size, as once, few, many or a class for expanded clones.

j_gene	d_gene	v_gene	abundance	CDR3nt	CDR3aa
TRBJ2-1	.	TRBV10-3	.	TGTGCCATAACAGCTGACTCCTACAATGAGCAGTTCTTC	CAITADSYNEQFF
TRBJ2-7	.	TRBV5-1	many	TGCGCCAGCAGCTCAGTACCCCCCGCCTACGAGCAGTACTTC	CASSSVPPAYEQYF
TRBJ2-4	TRBD1	TRBV10-3	many	TGTGCCATCAGTGAGTCACGGGGACAGGGGACCAAAAACATTCAGTACTTC	CAISESRGQGTKNIQYF
TRBJ2-1	.	TRBV28	many	TGTGCCAGCAGTTATGGGCGAAGCTCCTACAATGAGCAGTTCTTC	CASSYGRSSYNEQFF
TRBJ2-7	TRBD2	TRBV2	.	TGTGCCAGCAGCGCCCCGTTTGCGGGAGGGAACTACGAGCAGTACTTC	CASSAPFAGGNYEQYF
TRBJ2-2	TRBD2	TRBV20-1	.	TGCAGTGAACGACTAGCGGGAGACACCGGGGAGCTGTTTTTT	CSERLAGDTGELFF
TRBJ2-1	.	TRBV3-1	few	TGTGCCAGCAGCCAAGGACTGCCCACGGGGAACGACAATGAGCAGTTCTTC	CASSQGLPTGNDNEQFF
TRBJ2-3	TRBD2	TRBV2	many	TGTGCCAGGACACTAGCGGGAGGACCAGATACGCAGTATTTT	CARTLAGGPDTQYF
TRBJ2-7	.	TRBV6-1	many	TGTGCCAGCAGTCCACGGGGACATTCCTACGAGCAGTACTTC	CASSPRGHSYEQYF
TRBJ2-7	.	TRBV20-1	many	TGCAGTGCTAGAGATCCTGGGGGTAGCGACGAGCAGTACTTC	CSARDPGGSDEQYF
TRBJ2-3	TRBD2	TRBV15	many	TGTGCCACCAGCGGGACTAGCGGGAGTTTGGGTACGCAGTATTTT	CATSGTSGSLGTQYF
TRBJ2-1	TRBD1	TRBV7-9	.	TGTGCCAGCAGCTCGACAGGGAGGCAGTTCTTC	CASSSTGRQFF
TRBJ1-6	.	TRBV6-1	many	TGTGCCAGCAGCGGGGACCGCTATAATTCACCCCTCCACTTT	CASSGDRYNSPLHF
TRBJ1-2	TRBD1	TRBV19	few	TGTGCCAGTAGCATGACAGGGTTTGATGGCTACACCTTC	CASSMTGFDGYTF
TRBJ2-5	TRBD2	TRBV27	few	TGTGCCAGCAGTTTATCCGGGACTAGCGGGAGGGGATGGGAGACCCAGTACTTC	CASSLSGTSGRGWETQYF
TRBJ1-2	.	TRBV7-6	many	TGTGCCAGCAGCTTATTTCCGGGAGAGAGGGACAATGGCTACACCTTC	CASSLFPGERDNGYTF
TRBJ2-2	.	TRBV24-1	many	TGTGCCACCAGTGATCCTACGACAGGAATCGCCGGGGAGCTGTTTTTT	CATSDPTTGIAGELFF
TRBJ2-2	.	TRBV19	.	TGTGCCAGTAGTAAGGAGTTCACCGGGGAGCTGTTTTTT	CASSKEFTGELFF
TRBJ1-5	TRBD1	TRBV11-2	.	TGTGCCAGCAGCTTCGGGACAGGGGCTCAACAGCCCCAGCATTTT	CASSFGTGAQQPQHF
TRBJ1-4	TRBD1	TRBV20-1	.	TGCAGTGCTTGGTGGAACAGGGGGCTAGTTAATGAAAAACTGTTTTTT	CSAWWNRGLVNEKLFF
TRBJ2-3	TRBD1	TRBV7-3	many	TGTGCCAGCAGCTTAACGGCGGGGACAGGGGTCACAGATACGCAGTATTTT	CASSLTAGTGVTDTQYF
TRBJ2-2	TRBD2	TRBV7-2	.	TGTGCCAGCAGCTTAGGTGTAGCGGGCCTCGGGGGCGGGGAGCTGTTTTTT	CASSLGVAGLGGGELFF
TRBJ2-7	.	TRBV7-2	many	TGTGCCAGCAGCTATCTGACGGGACAAAACGAGCAGTACTTC	CASSYLTGQNEQYF
TRBJ2-7	.	TRBV11-2	many	TGTGCCAGCAGCTGGAGTGCAAGACAGACTAGCTCCTACGAGCAGTACTTC	CASSWSARQTSSYEQYF
TRBJ1-2	TRBD1	TRBV29-1	many	TGCAGCGTGAACAGGGGCGGAGGCTACACCTTC	CSVNRGGGYTF
TRBJ1-1	.	TRBV2	many	TGTGCCAGCCGATTGGGGAGTACTGAAGCTTTCTTT	CASRLGSTEAFF
TRBJ2-5	.	TRBV7-6	.	TGTGCCAGCAGCCGCACAGGGACTCAAGAGACCCAGTACTTC	CASSRTGTQETQYF
TRBJ1-5	.	TRBV19	few	TGTGCCAGTAGTATAGTCAGGGGAGGTCGAGGCAATCAGCCCCAGCATTTT	CASSIVRGGRGNQPQHF
TRBJ1-6	.	TRBV28	.	TGTGCCAGCAGAACTGACAGATACTCCTATAATTCACCCCTCCACTTT	CASRTDRYSYNSPLHF
TRBJ2-3	TRBD2	TRBV27	many	TGTGCCAGCAGTCCGAAGACTAGCGGGTTCCTGGAGAGGGTCATGGATACGCAGTATTTT	CASSPKTSGFLERVMDTQYF
TRBJ2-1	.	TRBV11-2	many	TGTGCCAGCAGCTTAGACCAGAATGAGCAGTTCTTC	CASSLDQNEQFF
TRBJ2-3	.	TRBV7-6	many	TGTGCCAGCAGTTCAAATCCCCAGGTACCTGGTGTCGATACGCAGTATTTT	CASSSNPQVPGVDTQYF
TRBJ1-3	.	TRBV7-9	many	TGTGCCAGCAGCTGGAGGGCTGGAAACACCATATATTTT	CASSWRAGNTIYF
TRBJ2-7	TRBD2	TRBV4-1	.	TGCGCCAGCAGCCAAGCTACTCAGCTAGCGGGGACCTACTACGAGCAGTACTTC	CASSQATQLAGTYYEQYF
TRBJ2-3	TRBD2	TRBV6-2/TRBV6-3	.	TGTGCCAGCAGTCAACTAGCGGGGGCGGCAGATACGCAGTATTTT	CASSQLAGAADTQYF
TRBJ1-1	.	TRBV19	.	TGTGCCAGTAGTAATCTCCTTGGGGACGGCAACACTGAAGCTTTCTTT	CASSNLLGDGNTEAFF
TRBJ1-1	.	TRBV5-1	.	TGCGCCAGCAGCCAAGACACCCATGAAGCTTTCTTT	CASSQDTHEAFF
TRBJ2-7	.	TRBV20-1	many	TGCAGTGCTAGAGAAAGCCAGGGGAACTACGAGCAGTACTTC	CSARESQGNYEQYF
TRBJ2-1	.	TRBV7-8	many	TGTGCCATCGTTGCGAGGGGGGGCGAGCAGTTCTTC	CAIVARGGEQFF
TRBJ2-7	.	TRBV6-1	few	TGTGCCAGCACTCGCCGCCAGGGAGGGGGCGAGCAGTACTTC	CASTRRQGGGEQYF
TRBJ1-4	.	TRBV18	many	TGTGCCAGCTCACCAGGGGGTTCTAATGAAAAACTGTTTTTT	CASSPGGSNEKLFF
TRBJ2-1	TRBD2	TRBV6-2/TRBV6-3	many	TGTGCCAGCAGTTTCATACCGGGACTAGCGGCCCCATCCTCCTACAATGAGCAGTTCTTC	CASSFIPGLAAPSSYNEQFF
TRBJ2-2	TRBD2	TRBV5-1	many	TGCGCCAGCAGCCCCGCACTAGCGGGAGTTGACACCGGGGAGCTGTTTTTT	CASSPALAGVDTGELFF
TRBJ2-7	TRBD2	TRBV6-5	many	TGTGCCAGCAGTTACGTCCTAGCGGGAGGGCCGGGCGAGCAGTACTTC	CASSYVLAGGPGEQYF
TRBJ2-3	TRBD2	TRBV20-1	many	TGCAGGGTGGGGCTAGCGGGAACAGATACGCAGTATTTT	CRVGLAGTDTQYF
TRBJ1-1	.	TRBV5-5	few	TGTGCCAGCAGCTTGGATCCAGTTTTGGGCACTGAAGCTTTCTTT	CASSLDPVLGTEAFF
TRBJ1-1	.	TRBV7-9	few	TGTGCCAGCACCCATTCGAGCTGGAACACTGAAGCTTTCTTT	CASTHSSWNTEAFF
TRBJ2-3	.	TRBV9	.	TGTGCCAGCAGCCACCCTCCACAGACACCCTACCGGGGCACAGATACGCAGTATTTT	CASSHPPQTPYRGTDTQYF
TRBJ1-2	.	TRBV6-2/TRBV6-3	many	TGTGCCAGCAGCGCCATCGGGGGCGGAGGCTACACCTTC	CASSAIGGGGYTF
TRBJ2-7	.	TRBV15	.	TGTGCCACCAGCAGAGTTAGGGGCCGATACGAGCAGTACTTC	CATSRVRGRYEQYF
TRBJ1-1	.	TRBV6-2/TRBV6-3	few	TGTGCCAGCACCCCCTGGGGGGACACTGAAGCTTTCTTT	CASTPWGDTEAFF
TRBJ2-5	TRBD2	TRBV7-2	many	TGTGCCAGCAGCTTAGACGGGAGGGGGGAGACCCAGTACTTC	CASSLDGRGETQYF
TRBJ2-7	.	TRBV18	.	TGTGCCAGCTCACCAGGGGGCCCCTTGGGCGAGCAGTACTTC	CASSPGGPLGEQYF
TRBJ1-2	.	TRBV30	.	TGTGCCTGGAGTGAACAGGATTCAGCTGGCTACACCTTC	CAWSEQDSAGYTF
TRBJ1-1	TRBD1	TRBV5-1	many	TGCGCCAGCAGCTTGGATACAGGGGGCTTCACTGAAGCTTTCTTT	CASSLDTGGFTEAFF
TRBJ2-7	.	TRBV9	many	TGTGCCAGCAGCGTAGAGGCGTCACGGGACGAGCAGTACTTC	CASSVEASRDEQYF
TRBJ2-5	TRBD1	TRBV19	many	TGTGCCAGTAGCTCAATCGGACAGGGACAAGAGACCCAGTACTTC	CASSSIGQGQETQYF
TRBJ1-5	TRBD1	TRBV7-8	.	TGTGCCAGCAGCAGGGACAGCCATCCCAATCAGCCCCAGCATTTT	CASSRDSHPNQPQHF
TRBJ1-1	.	TRBV20-1	.	TGCAGTGAGGGCAGACCGAACACTGAAGCTTTCTTT	CSEGRPNTEAFF
TRBJ2-3	.	TRBV12-3/TRBV12-4	many	TGTGCCAGCAGTTTAATAGCGAACACAGATACGCAGTATTTT	CASSLIANTDTQYF